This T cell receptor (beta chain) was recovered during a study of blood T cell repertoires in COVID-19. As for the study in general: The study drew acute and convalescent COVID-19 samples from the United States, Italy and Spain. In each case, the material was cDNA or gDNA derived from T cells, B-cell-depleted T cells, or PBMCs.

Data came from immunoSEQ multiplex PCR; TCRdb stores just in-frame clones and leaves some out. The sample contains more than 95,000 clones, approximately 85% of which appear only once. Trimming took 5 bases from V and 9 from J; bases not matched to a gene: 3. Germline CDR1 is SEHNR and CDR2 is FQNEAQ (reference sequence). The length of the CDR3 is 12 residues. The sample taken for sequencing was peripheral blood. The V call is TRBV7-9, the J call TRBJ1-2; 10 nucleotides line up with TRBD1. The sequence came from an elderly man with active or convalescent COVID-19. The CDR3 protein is CASSLTGGSYTF. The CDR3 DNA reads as TGTGCCAGCAGCCTGACAGGGGGCAGCTACACCTTC.